In its sample, the clone carrying this T cell receptor (beta chain) was seen once. V shed 3 bases and J shed 2 bases, with 15 bases lying between them. CDR3 length: 16 amino acids. CDR1 LNHDA and CDR2 SQIVND come from the germline V gene (reference sequence). Data came from immunoSEQ multiplex PCR; TCRdb stores just in-frame clones and leaves some out. This repertoire shows approximately 170,000 clones, over 75% found once; its top ten account for roughly 0.77%. The data stem from a study of blood T cell repertoires in COVID-19. As for the study in general: The samples span acute and convalescent COVID-19 from the United States, Italy and Spain.

Participant-given clinical history determined each cohort assignment. The sequence came from a young woman who had recovered from COVID-19. This chain uses TRBV19 with TRBJ2-3; weak D call: TRBD2 (7 bases). Sequences were obtained from PBMCs or T cells enriched from blood (not recorded which). The DNA of the CDR3 is TGTGCCAGTAGTATGGGGGCAGCGGGAACCACAGATACGCAGTATTTT. This codes for CASSMGAAGTTDTQYF.